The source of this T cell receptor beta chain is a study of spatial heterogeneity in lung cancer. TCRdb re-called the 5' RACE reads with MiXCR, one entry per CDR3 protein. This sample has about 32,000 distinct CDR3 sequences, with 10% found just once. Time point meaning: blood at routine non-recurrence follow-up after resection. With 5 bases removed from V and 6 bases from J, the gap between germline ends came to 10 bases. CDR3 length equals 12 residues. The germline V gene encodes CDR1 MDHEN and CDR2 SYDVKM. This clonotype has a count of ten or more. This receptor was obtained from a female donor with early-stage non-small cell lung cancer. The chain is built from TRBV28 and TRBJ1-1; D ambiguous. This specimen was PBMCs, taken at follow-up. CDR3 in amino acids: CASSRGLAEAFF. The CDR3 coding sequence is TGTGCCAGCAGTCGAGGGCTTGCTGAAGCTTTCTTT.